The rows below give T cell receptor beta chains drawn from one sample of a study of CD4+ T cells in melanoma. Some clones are missing from TCRdb's copy, which holds only in-frame ones; the method was immunoSEQ multiplex PCR. The sample yields over 100,000 clones, around 92% seen once. The sequencing sample was made of peripheral blood. The receptors here all came from a human donor with melanoma. CDR3s include the opening cysteine and the closing phenylalanine or tryptophan. The D gene is left open where the match is weak. The size entry is marked missing in some rows and otherwise reads once, few, many or a size class.

- | 14 | TRBJ2-2 | - | TRBV11-2 | TGTGCCAGCAGCTTAGCCAGGGAAGGCGGGGAGCTGTTTTTT | CASSLAREGGELFF
once | 12 | TRBJ2-7 | - | TRBV28 | TGTGCCAGCAGGAGACAGTCCTACGAGCAGTACTTC | CASRRQSYEQYF
- | 15 | TRBJ2-3 | TRBD2 | TRBV9 | TGTGCCAGCAGCGCCCGGGGGGGGACCACAGATACGCAGTATTTT | CASSARGGTTDTQYF
- | 13 | TRBJ2-7 | - | TRBV4-2 | TGTGCCAGCAGCCAAGCTGGGTACTACGAGCAGTACTTC | CASSQAGYYEQYF
- | 18 | TRBJ2-6 | - | TRBV9 | TGTGCCAGCAGCCCACGGGGGGCTAGTCTTTCTGGGGCCAACGTCCTGACTTTC | CASSPRGASLSGANVLTF
once | 16 | TRBJ1-1 | - | TRBV10-3 | TGTGCCATCAGTGAGTCGCGGGCGGGGGGGAACACTGAAGCTTTCTTT | CAISESRAGGNTEAFF
- | 15 | TRBJ1-5 | TRBD1 | TRBV5-1 | TGCGCCAGCAGCTTGACAGGGGGCGAAGGTCAGCCCCAGCATTTT | CASSLTGGEGQPQHF
- | 18 | TRBJ2-7 | TRBD1 | TRBV28 | TGTGCCAGCAGTTATACGGGGACAGTATTCAGGAGCTCCTACGAGCAGTACTTC | CASSYTGTVFRSSYEQYF
once | 8 | TRBJ2-4 | - | TRBV27 | TGTGCCAGCCTCCTCATGGCCTTC | CASLLMAF
- | 14 | TRBJ1-3 | - | TRBV5-6 | TGTGCCAGCAGCTTGACAGCAACTGGAAACACCATATATTTT | CASSLTATGNTIYF
- | 15 | TRBJ1-5 | - | TRBV30 | TGTGCCTGGAGTATGGGCCCAGTCCTGGATCAGCCCCAGCATTTT | CAWSMGPVLDQPQHF
- | 13 | TRBJ2-2 | - | TRBV5-1 | TGCGCCAGCAGCTCCAAGAACACCGGGGAGCTGTTTTTT | CASSSKNTGELFF
- | 15 | TRBJ2-1 | TRBD1 | TRBV6-5 | TGTGCCAGCAGTTGGGACAGGAAATCCTACAATGAGCAGTTCTTC | CASSWDRKSYNEQFF
- | 16 | TRBJ2-1 | TRBD2 | TRBV6-1 | TGTGCCAGCAGTGAAAGGGTAGCGGGAGGTTACAATGAGCAGTTCTTC | CASSERVAGGYNEQFF
- | 16 | TRBJ2-3 | - | TRBV15 | TGTGCCACCAGCAGAGGGGGCGGGGGCCCCACAGATACGCAGTATTTT | CATSRGGGGPTDTQYF
- | 15 | TRBJ1-1 | - | TRBV5-1 | TGCGCCAGCAGCTTGGCCCCCGACAGCAACACTGAAGCTTTCTTT | CASSLAPDSNTEAFF
- | 16 | TRBJ2-2 | - | TRBV7-3 | TGTGCCAGCAGCTCCTTCGGGCAGGCTGACACCGGGGAGCTGTTTTTT | CASSSFGQADTGELFF
- | 16 | TRBJ2-3 | TRBD2 | TRBV5-4 | TGTGCCAGCAGCCCGACGGGACTAGCGGGTGCAGATACGCAGTATTTT | CASSPTGLAGADTQYF
- | 16 | TRBJ2-1 | TRBD2 | TRBV11-3 | TGTGCCAGCAGCTTAGATTCGACTAGCGGGACGATTGAGCAGTTCTTC | CASSLDSTSGTIEQFF
- | 14 | TRBJ2-7 | TRBD1 | TRBV5-1 | TGCGCCAGCAGCTTGGGGGGACAGGGCTACGAGCAGTACTTC | CASSLGGQGYEQYF
- | 13 | TRBJ2-7 | TRBD1 | TRBV5-4 | TGTGCCAGCACCCCGGACAGGGACTACGAGCAGTACTTC | CASTPDRDYEQYF
- | 13 | TRBJ1-5 | - | TRBV18 | TGTGCCAGCACAAAAGGCGGGGATCAGCCCCAGCATTTT | CASTKGGDQPQHF
- | 17 | TRBJ1-2 | - | TRBV14 | TGTGCCAGCAGCCAAGATCTTGCCACAGCTAGAATAGGTGGCTACACCTTC | CASSQDLATARIGGYTF
- | 14 | TRBJ1-2 | - | TRBV27 | TGTGCCAGCAGTTCCCTACCCACGAACTATGGCTACACCTTC | CASSSLPTNYGYTF
- | 17 | TRBJ2-1 | TRBD1 | TRBV5-1 | TGCGCCAGCAGCTTGGTCCGGGACAGCCTAGGGGACACTGAGCAGTTCTTC | CASSLVRDSLGDTEQFF
- | 13 | TRBJ2-1 | - | TRBV25-1 | TGTGCCAGCAAGAAGGTTTACGGGGATGAGCAGTTCTTC | CASKKVYGDEQFF
once | 15 | TRBJ2-7 | - | TRBV5-4 | TGTGCCAGCAGCTTGGGCGGCGGGGGCCCCTACGAGCAGTACTTC | CASSLGGGGPYEQYF
- | 20 | TRBJ2-3 | TRBD2 | TRBV4-2 | TGTGCCAGCAGCCAAGAACTGTCCAGGACTAGCGGGGAGGGCACAGATACGCAGTATTTT | CASSQELSRTSGEGTDTQYF
- | 18 | TRBJ2-7 | TRBD1 | TRBV5-7 | TGTGCCAGCAGCTTGCTAGGGGGCTCGGCGGACCATAGGTACGAGCAGTACTTC | CASSLLGGSADHRYEQYF
once | 16 | TRBJ2-1 | TRBD2 | TRBV4-1 | TGCGCCAGCAGCCGGCGGGGGGTTTCGACCTTGAATGAGCAGTTCTTC | CASSRRGVSTLNEQFF
- | 13 | TRBJ2-5 | TRBD1 | TRBV18 | TGTGCCAGCTCACCGGGACAGGTGAAGACCCAGTACTTC | CASSPGQVKTQYF
- | 15 | TRBJ2-1 | TRBD2 | TRBV10-3 | TGTGCCATCAGTGAATCGGGCGGGGGGGCTATTGAGCAGTTCTTC | CAISESGGGAIEQFF
- | 15 | TRBJ1-3 | - | TRBV19 | TGTGCCAGTGAGAGGGGGAGCGAATTTGGAAACACCATATATTTT | CASERGSEFGNTIYF
- | 16 | TRBJ2-1 | - | TRBV13 | TGTGCCAGCAGCCCTACCGGCTGGGAGTCCTACAATGAGCAGTTCTTC | CASSPTGWESYNEQFF
few | 15 | TRBJ1-6 | - | TRBV14 | TGTGCCAGCAGCCTGGACGGATGGGATAATTCACCCCTCCACTTT | CASSLDGWDNSPLHF
- | 13 | TRBJ1-2 | - | TRBV30 | TGTGCCTGGAGTGTCGGGATCTTCTATGGCTACACCTTC | CAWSVGIFYGYTF
once | 12 | TRBJ1-2 | - | TRBV7-9 | TGTGCCAGCAGCTTAGGCAGTTATGGCTACACCTTC | CASSLGSYGYTF
- | 14 | TRBJ1-2 | - | TRBV28 | TGTGCCAGCAGTTTAGCAGGGGAAAACTATGGCTACACCTTC | CASSLAGENYGYTF
- | 13 | TRBJ2-5 | - | TRBV5-1 | TGCGCCAGCAGCCCGGGTCTTAGAGAGACCCAGTACTTC | CASSPGLRETQYF
once | 14 | TRBJ1-1 | - | TRBV19 | TGTGCCAGTAGTATGAGGGGGAGGCTCAGTGAAGCTTTCTTT | CASSMRGRLSEAFF
- | 16 | TRBJ2-3 | - | TRBV12-2 | TGTGCAAGTCGCTCAACTAGCGGACAACGCACAGATACGCAGTATTTT | CASRSTSGQRTDTQYF
- | 14 | TRBJ1-5 | TRBD1 | TRBV6-5 | TGTGCCAGCAGACTAAGACAGGGTAATCAGCCCCAGCATTTT | CASRLRQGNQPQHF
- | 14 | TRBJ2-5 | TRBD1 | TRBV7-7 | TGTGCCAGCAGCCTAAACAGGGGGCAAGAGACCCAGTACTTC | CASSLNRGQETQYF
- | 17 | TRBJ1-1 | - | TRBV4-2 | TGTGCCAGCAGCCAAGGATTGAGAGGACATATGAACACTGAAGCTTTCTTT | CASSQGLRGHMNTEAFF
once | 14 | TRBJ1-2 | - | TRBV10-3 | TGTGCCATCAGTGGGGGGTCTTCCCTCTATGGCTACACCTTC | CAISGGSSLYGYTF
- | 15 | TRBJ2-4 | - | TRBV28 | TGTGCCAGCAGTTTATTGTCAGCTGGCAAAAACATTCAGTACTTC | CASSLLSAGKNIQYF
- | 13 | TRBJ1-1 | - | TRBV7-9 | TGTGCCAGCAGCTTCGGAGGTACCACTGAAGCTTTCTTT | CASSFGGTTEAFF
- | 16 | TRBJ1-5 | - | TRBV11-2 | TGTGCCAGCAGCTTAGGTCCCCGAGCAGACAATCAGCCCCAGCATTTT | CASSLGPRADNQPQHF
once | 14 | TRBJ2-3 | - | TRBV7-3 | TGTGCCAGCAGCTTGCGGGGCGACACAGATACGCAGTATTTT | CASSLRGDTDTQYF
- | 14 | TRBJ1-2 | - | TRBV15 | TGTGCCACCAGCAGAGATTCAGGGCCTTATGGCTACACCTTC | CATSRDSGPYGYTF